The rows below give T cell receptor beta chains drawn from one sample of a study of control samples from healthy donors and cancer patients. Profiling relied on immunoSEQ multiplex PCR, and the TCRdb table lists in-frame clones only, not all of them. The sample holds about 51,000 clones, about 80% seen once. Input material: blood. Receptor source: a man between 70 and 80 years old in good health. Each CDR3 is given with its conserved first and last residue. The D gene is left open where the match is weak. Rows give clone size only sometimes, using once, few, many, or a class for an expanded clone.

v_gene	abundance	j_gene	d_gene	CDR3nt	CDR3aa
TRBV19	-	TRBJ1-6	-	TGTGCCAGTAGCCCAGGGGCGTTCGATTCACCCCTCCACTTT	CASSPGAFDSPLHF
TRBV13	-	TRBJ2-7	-	TGTGCCAGCAGCTTAGGGGGCCAGGGGAGCCCCTACGAGCAGTACTTC	CASSLGGQGSPYEQYF
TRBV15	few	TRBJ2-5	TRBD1	TGTGCCACCAGCAGAGAAGGACAGGGGGGGACCCAGTACTTC	CATSREGQGGTQYF
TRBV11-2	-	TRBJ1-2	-	TGTGCCAGCAGCCACTTTCGGGACGGGAACTATGGCTACACCTTC	CASSHFRDGNYGYTF
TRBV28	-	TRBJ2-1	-	TGTGCCAGCAGTTTCGCCGGTCCTGGTGAGCAGTTCTTC	CASSFAGPGEQFF
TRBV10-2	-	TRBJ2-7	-	TGCGCCAGCAGAGAGATAAGCCCTTCCTACGAGCAGTACTTC	CASREISPSYEQYF
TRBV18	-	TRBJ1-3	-	TGTGCCAGCTCACCGTACGGGCCTAGCTCTGGAAACACCATATATTTT	CASSPYGPSSGNTIYF
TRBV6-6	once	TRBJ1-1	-	TGTGCCAGCAGATTGACAAGGGCGGACACTGAAGCTTTCTTT	CASRLTRADTEAFF
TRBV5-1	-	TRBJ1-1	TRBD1	TGCGCCAGCAGCTCACAGGGGATGGACACTGAAGCTTTCTTT	CASSSQGMDTEAFF
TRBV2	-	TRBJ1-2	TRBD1	TGTGCCAGCAGTCCCGGGACAGGGGACTATGGCTACACCTTC	CASSPGTGDYGYTF
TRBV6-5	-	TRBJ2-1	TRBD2	TGTGCCAGCAGTTACGAGGCTAGCGGGGATCTGGAGCAGTTCTTC	CASSYEASGDLEQFF
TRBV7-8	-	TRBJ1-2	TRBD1	TGTGCCAGCAGCTTAGGGGGACAGGGAGGCTACACCTTC	CASSLGGQGGYTF
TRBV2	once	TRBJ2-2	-	TGTGCCAGCAAGGAGGACAGTGCGAACACCGGGGAGCTGTTTTTT	CASKEDSANTGELFF
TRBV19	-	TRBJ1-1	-	TGTGCCAGTAGTATAGGAGAGGGGGGGGCGAAGACTGAAGCTTTCTTT	CASSIGEGGAKTEAFF
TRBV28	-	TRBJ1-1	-	TGTGCCAGCAGCTCCATTTTGAAGATTGTTGAAGCTTTCTTT	CASSSILKIVEAFF
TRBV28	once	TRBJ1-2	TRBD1	TGTGCCAGCCGGACAGGAAGTTCATACTATGGCTACACCTTC	CASRTGSSYYGYTF
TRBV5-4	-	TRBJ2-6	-	TGTGCCAGCAGCGCTCAAGGCTCTGGGGCCAACGTCCTGACTTTC	CASSAQGSGANVLTF